Listed below are T cell receptor beta chains from one sample, sequenced in a study of OX40 agonist ivuxolimab in advanced cancers. Assay: immunoSEQ multiplex PCR; the TCRdb copy retains only in-frame clones and omits some. This table holds roughly 61,000 clones, approximately 89% found once. This specimen consisted of CD4+ or CD8+ T cells sorted from blood, obtained in a trial of the OX40 agonist ivuxolimab. The receptors were gathered from an adult with an advanced solid tumor such as melanoma, head and neck, liver or kidney cancer. Each CDR3 is given with its conserved first and last residue. The D gene is left open where the match is weak. The size entry is marked missing in some rows and otherwise reads once, few, many or a size class.

V gene: TRBV5-1; clone size: .; D gene: .; J gene: TRBJ1-4; CDR3 protein: CASSLAGATNEKLFF; CDR3 DNA: TGCGCCAGCAGCTTGGCAGGGGCGACCAATGAAAAACTGTTTTTT
V gene: TRBV10-1; clone size: .; D gene: .; J gene: TRBJ2-5; CDR3 protein: CASSERVSETQYF; CDR3 DNA: TGCGCCAGCAGTGAGAGGGTATCAGAGACCCAGTACTTC
V gene: TRBV5-1; clone size: .; D gene: TRBD2; J gene: TRBJ2-2; CDR3 protein: CASSELAVNTGELFF; CDR3 DNA: TGCGCCAGCAGCGAACTAGCGGTGAACACCGGGGAGCTGTTTTTT
V gene: TRBV18; clone size: .; D gene: TRBD1; J gene: TRBJ2-7; CDR3 protein: CASSRTGLGEQYF; CDR3 DNA: TGTGCCAGCTCCCGGACAGGGCTGGGCGAGCAGTACTTC
V gene: TRBV10-1; clone size: .; D gene: TRBD1; J gene: TRBJ2-7; CDR3 protein: CASRTGQASYEQYF; CDR3 DNA: TGCGCCAGCAGGACAGGACAGGCCTCCTACGAGCAGTACTTC
V gene: TRBV19; clone size: .; D gene: TRBD2; J gene: TRBJ2-7; CDR3 protein: CASSFRTSGSYEQYF; CDR3 DNA: TGTGCCAGTAGCTTCCGGACTAGCGGTAGCTACGAGCAGTACTTC
V gene: TRBV28; clone size: .; D gene: TRBD2; J gene: TRBJ2-5; CDR3 protein: CASTPIAGRQETQYF; CDR3 DNA: TGTGCCAGCACCCCCATAGCGGGTAGACAAGAGACCCAGTACTTC
V gene: TRBV2; clone size: .; D gene: TRBD1; J gene: TRBJ2-7; CDR3 protein: CASRRQGFSYEQYF; CDR3 DNA: TGTGCCAGCAGAAGACAGGGGTTTTCCTACGAGCAGTACTTC
V gene: TRBV10-3; clone size: .; D gene: TRBD1; J gene: TRBJ1-5; CDR3 protein: CAISYDRGNQPQHF; CDR3 DNA: TGTGCCATCAGCTACGACAGGGGGAATCAGCCCCAGCATTTT
V gene: TRBV29-1; clone size: .; D gene: TRBD1; J gene: TRBJ1-1; CDR3 protein: CSVRRQGDTEAFF; CDR3 DNA: TGCAGCGTTCGTCGACAGGGCGACACTGAAGCTTTCTTT
V gene: TRBV5-1; clone size: .; D gene: .; J gene: TRBJ1-5; CDR3 protein: CASSLEIDQPQHF; CDR3 DNA: TGCGCCAGCAGCTTGGAGATCGATCAGCCCCAGCATTTT
V gene: TRBV7-2; clone size: .; D gene: .; J gene: TRBJ1-1; CDR3 protein: CASSLAGQTRTEAFF; CDR3 DNA: TGTGCCAGCAGCTTAGCAGGACAGACGAGGACTGAAGCTTTCTTT
V gene: TRBV5-6; clone size: .; D gene: .; J gene: TRBJ2-1; CDR3 protein: CASSLVLGGHEQFF; CDR3 DNA: TGTGCCAGCAGCTTGGTTCTGGGGGGCCATGAGCAGTTCTTC
V gene: TRBV19; clone size: .; D gene: TRBD2; J gene: TRBJ2-3; CDR3 protein: CASSPGTSGTDTQYF; CDR3 DNA: TGTGCCAGTTCCCCGGGGACTAGCGGCACAGATACGCAGTATTTT
V gene: TRBV19; clone size: .; D gene: TRBD1; J gene: TRBJ1-2; CDR3 protein: CASSHLGTANYGYTF; CDR3 DNA: TGTGCCAGTAGTCACCTTGGGACAGCTAACTATGGCTACACCTTC
V gene: TRBV15; clone size: .; D gene: .; J gene: TRBJ2-2; CDR3 protein: CATSRYLDGPDTGELFF; CDR3 DNA: TGTGCCACCAGCAGATACCTGGACGGGCCCGACACCGGGGAGCTGTTTTTT
V gene: TRBV6-6; clone size: once; D gene: TRBD1; J gene: TRBJ1-5; CDR3 protein: CASRRQGASYQPQHF; CDR3 DNA: TGTGCCAGCAGGCGACAGGGTGCCTCGTATCAGCCCCAGCATTTT
V gene: TRBV7-8; clone size: .; D gene: .; J gene: TRBJ2-5; CDR3 protein: CASSPERQETQYF; CDR3 DNA: TGTGCCAGCAGCCCGGAAAGACAAGAGACCCAGTACTTC
V gene: TRBV5-4; clone size: .; D gene: .; J gene: TRBJ2-5; CDR3 protein: CASRPVLESETQYF; CDR3 DNA: TGTGCCAGCAGGCCCGTTTTGGAATCAGAGACCCAGTACTTC
V gene: TRBV5-4; clone size: .; D gene: .; J gene: TRBJ1-6; CDR3 protein: CASGARGSPLHF; CDR3 DNA: TGTGCCTCGGGGGCGCGAGGTTCACCCCTCCACTTT
V gene: TRBV18; clone size: .; D gene: .; J gene: TRBJ2-7; CDR3 protein: CASSPRWDEQYF; CDR3 DNA: TGTGCCAGCTCACCCCGGTGGGACGAGCAGTACTTC
V gene: TRBV6-5; clone size: .; D gene: TRBD1; J gene: TRBJ1-3; CDR3 protein: CASSSSGTGVGNTIYF; CDR3 DNA: TGTGCCAGCAGTTCGTCCGGGACAGGGGTTGGAAACACCATATATTTT
V gene: TRBV7-3; clone size: .; D gene: .; J gene: TRBJ2-7; CDR3 protein: CASTAPKSCEQYF; CDR3 DNA: TGTGCCAGCACTGCGCCTAAATCCTGCGAGCAGTACTTC
V gene: TRBV14; clone size: .; D gene: .; J gene: TRBJ2-1; CDR3 protein: CASSQGNEQFF; CDR3 DNA: TGTGCCAGCAGCCAAGGGAATGAGCAGTTCTTC
V gene: TRBV18; clone size: .; D gene: TRBD1; J gene: TRBJ2-1; CDR3 protein: CASSLGQGHNEQFF; CDR3 DNA: TGTGCCAGCTCATTGGGACAGGGCCACAATGAGCAGTTCTTC
V gene: TRBV19; clone size: .; D gene: .; J gene: TRBJ2-2; CDR3 protein: CASSIFGSVTGELFF; CDR3 DNA: TGTGCCAGTAGTATCTTCGGGTCAGTGACCGGGGAGCTGTTTTTT
V gene: TRBV7-2; clone size: .; D gene: TRBD1; J gene: TRBJ2-5; CDR3 protein: CASSLSLTGGETQYF; CDR3 DNA: TGTGCCAGCAGCTTATCCCTGACAGGGGGAGAGACCCAGTACTTC
V gene: TRBV6-1; clone size: .; D gene: .; J gene: TRBJ2-1; CDR3 protein: CASSDYDEQFF; CDR3 DNA: TGTGCCAGCAGTGACTACGATGAGCAGTTCTTC
V gene: TRBV2; clone size: .; D gene: .; J gene: TRBJ1-2; CDR3 protein: CASSEGANYGYTF; CDR3 DNA: TGTGCCAGCAGTGAAGGGGCTAACTATGGCTACACCTTC
V gene: TRBV29-1; clone size: few; D gene: .; J gene: TRBJ1-1; CDR3 protein: CSVEVGQGNTEAFF; CDR3 DNA: TGCAGCGTTGAAGTGGGCCAGGGGAACACTGAAGCTTTCTTT
V gene: TRBV7-2; clone size: .; D gene: .; J gene: TRBJ1-1; CDR3 protein: CASSPGTILGRAFF; CDR3 DNA: TGTGCCAGCAGCCCCGGGACCATCTTGGGTAGAGCTTTCTTT
V gene: TRBV18; clone size: .; D gene: TRBD1; J gene: TRBJ1-4; CDR3 protein: CASSREGAATNEKLFF; CDR3 DNA: TGTGCCAGCTCACGTGAGGGGGCTGCAACTAATGAAAAACTGTTTTTT
V gene: TRBV5-1; clone size: .; D gene: TRBD1; J gene: TRBJ1-2; CDR3 protein: CASSETGEGYTF; CDR3 DNA: TGCGCCAGCAGCGAAACAGGGGAAGGCTACACCTTC
V gene: TRBV6-1; clone size: .; D gene: .; J gene: TRBJ2-1; CDR3 protein: CASSEPGQDNEQFF; CDR3 DNA: TGTGCCAGCAGTGAACCGGGACAAGACAATGAGCAGTTCTTC
V gene: TRBV30; clone size: .; D gene: TRBD2; J gene: TRBJ2-7; CDR3 protein: CAWSVGGLAGVYEQYF; CDR3 DNA: TGTGCCTGGAGTGTGGGGGGCCTAGCGGGAGTTTACGAGCAGTACTTC
V gene: TRBV4-1; clone size: .; D gene: .; J gene: TRBJ2-7; CDR3 protein: CASSQNPGVEHSYEQYF; CDR3 DNA: TGCGCCAGCAGCCAAAACCCCGGGGTAGAACATTCCTACGAGCAGTACTTC
V gene: TRBV7-5; clone size: .; D gene: .; J gene: TRBJ1-2; CDR3 protein: CASSLGTDLYGYTF; CDR3 DNA: TGTGCCAGCAGCTTAGGGACGGACCTCTATGGCTACACCTTC
V gene: TRBV2; clone size: .; D gene: .; J gene: TRBJ2-5; CDR3 protein: CASSEGFGTQYF; CDR3 DNA: TGTGCCAGCAGTGAAGGGTTCGGGACCCAGTACTTC
V gene: TRBV10-3; clone size: .; D gene: .; J gene: TRBJ1-2; CDR3 protein: CAIGGRTTGKGYTF; CDR3 DNA: TGTGCCATCGGGGGTCGTACGACAGGCAAGGGCTACACCTTC
V gene: TRBV7-2; clone size: once; D gene: .; J gene: TRBJ2-7; CDR3 protein: CASSPSWGTQYEQYF; CDR3 DNA: TGTGCCAGCAGCCCAAGCTGGGGGACCCAATACGAGCAGTACTTC
V gene: TRBV2; clone size: few; D gene: TRBD2; J gene: TRBJ2-5; CDR3 protein: CASSPSWGSGIQETQYF; CDR3 DNA: TGTGCCAGCAGTCCCTCCTGGGGTAGCGGGATACAAGAGACCCAGTACTTC
V gene: TRBV28; clone size: .; D gene: .; J gene: TRBJ2-7; CDR3 protein: CASSLLREQYF; CDR3 DNA: TGTGCCAGCAGTTTACTCCGCGAGCAGTACTTC